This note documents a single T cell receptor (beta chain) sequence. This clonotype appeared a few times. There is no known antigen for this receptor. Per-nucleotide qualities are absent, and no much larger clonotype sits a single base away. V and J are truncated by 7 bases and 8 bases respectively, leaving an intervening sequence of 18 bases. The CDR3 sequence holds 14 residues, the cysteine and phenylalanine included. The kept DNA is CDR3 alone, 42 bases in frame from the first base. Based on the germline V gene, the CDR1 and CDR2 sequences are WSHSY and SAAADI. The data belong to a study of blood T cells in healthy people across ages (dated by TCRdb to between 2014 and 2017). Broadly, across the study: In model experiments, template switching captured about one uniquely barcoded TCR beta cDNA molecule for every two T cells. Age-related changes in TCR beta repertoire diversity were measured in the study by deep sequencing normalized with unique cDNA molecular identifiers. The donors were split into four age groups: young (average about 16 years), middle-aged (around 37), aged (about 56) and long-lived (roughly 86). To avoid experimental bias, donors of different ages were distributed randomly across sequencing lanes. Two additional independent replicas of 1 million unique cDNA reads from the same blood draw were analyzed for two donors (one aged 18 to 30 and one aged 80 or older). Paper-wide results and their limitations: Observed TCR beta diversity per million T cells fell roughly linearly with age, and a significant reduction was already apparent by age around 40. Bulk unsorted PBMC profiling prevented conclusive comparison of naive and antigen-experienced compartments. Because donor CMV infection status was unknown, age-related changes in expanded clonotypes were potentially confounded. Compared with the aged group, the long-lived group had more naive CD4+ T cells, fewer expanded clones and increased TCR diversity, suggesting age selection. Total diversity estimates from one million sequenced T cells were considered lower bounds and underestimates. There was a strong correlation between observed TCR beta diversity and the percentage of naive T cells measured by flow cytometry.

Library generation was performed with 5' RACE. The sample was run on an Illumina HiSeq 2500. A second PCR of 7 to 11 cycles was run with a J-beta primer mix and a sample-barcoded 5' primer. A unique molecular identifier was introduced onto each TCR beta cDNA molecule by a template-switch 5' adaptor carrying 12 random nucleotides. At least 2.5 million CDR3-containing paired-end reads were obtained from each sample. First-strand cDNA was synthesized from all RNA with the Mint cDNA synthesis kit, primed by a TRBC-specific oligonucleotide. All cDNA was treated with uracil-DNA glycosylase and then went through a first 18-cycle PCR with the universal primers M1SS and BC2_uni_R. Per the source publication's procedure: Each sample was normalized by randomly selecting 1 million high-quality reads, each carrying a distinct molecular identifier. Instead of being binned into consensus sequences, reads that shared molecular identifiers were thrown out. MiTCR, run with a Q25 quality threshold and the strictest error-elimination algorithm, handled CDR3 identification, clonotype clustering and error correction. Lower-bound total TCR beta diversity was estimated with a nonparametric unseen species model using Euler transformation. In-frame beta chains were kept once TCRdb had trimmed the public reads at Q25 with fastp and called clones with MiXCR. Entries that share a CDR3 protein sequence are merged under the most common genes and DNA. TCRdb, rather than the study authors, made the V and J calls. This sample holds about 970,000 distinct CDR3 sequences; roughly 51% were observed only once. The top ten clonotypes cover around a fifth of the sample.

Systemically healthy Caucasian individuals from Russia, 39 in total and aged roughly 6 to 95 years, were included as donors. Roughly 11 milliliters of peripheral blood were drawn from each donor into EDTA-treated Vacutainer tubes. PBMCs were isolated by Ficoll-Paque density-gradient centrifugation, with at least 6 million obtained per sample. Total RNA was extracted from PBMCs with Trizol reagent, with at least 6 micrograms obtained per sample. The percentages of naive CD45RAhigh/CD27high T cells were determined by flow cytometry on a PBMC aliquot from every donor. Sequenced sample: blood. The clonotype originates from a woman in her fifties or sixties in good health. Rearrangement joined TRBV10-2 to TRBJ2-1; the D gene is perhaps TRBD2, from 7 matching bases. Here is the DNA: TGCGCCAGCACTCAAATGCAGGGGAGGGATGAGCAGTTCTTC. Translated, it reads CASTQMQGRDEQFF.